Below, one T cell receptor beta chain is given with its context. The antigen is undetermined. A multiplex PCR was run with 60 Vbeta primers and 13 Jbeta primers. Profiled with immunoSEQ multiplex PCR; TCRdb holds only in-frame clones, not every one. The data show over 130,000 clones, with 70% to 80% seen just once and just under 6.5% held by the top ten. The data were obtained in a study of cytomegalovirus exposure and HLA in healthy donors. General observations from the study: Researchers reported in a later analysis that a missense DCLRE1C variant was tied to TCR beta V- and J-gene trimming. Cytomegalovirus association was assigned to around 150 TCR beta chains.

V was pared by 4 bases and J by 7 bases, with 18 bases between. Germline loops: CDR1 SGHRS, CDR2 YFSETQ. The CDR3 extends over 15 amino acids. Input material: PBMCs. This chain uses TRBV5-1 with TRBJ2-1; possible D gene TRBD2, 5 bases. This receptor was identified in a man in his fifties or sixties in good health and CMV-seropositive. The CDR3 DNA reads as TGCGCCAGCAGCCCGGGGTGGACTTCCCAAAATGAGCAGTTCTTC. Protein sequence: CASSPGWTSQNEQFF.